These 21 T cell receptor beta chains were all obtained from the same sample, sequenced in a study of cytomegalovirus exposure and HLA in healthy donors. The PCR ran on 60 Vbeta and 13 Jbeta primers. TCRdb keeps only in-frame clones here, not all; method: immunoSEQ multiplex PCR. The sample comprises about 140,000 clones, 73% of which are singletons, and approximately 15% rests with the top ten. Input material: PBMCs. These receptors were obtained from a human donor in good health.

This clone was observed a few times. This chain links TRBV19 with TRBJ2-2; D gene unclear. V was trimmed by 4 bases and J by 0 bases, leaving 9 bases between them. The CDR3 loop spans 15 amino acids. CDR1 LNHDA and CDR2 SQIVND come from the germline V gene (reference sequence). Written as DNA, the CDR3 is TGTGCCAGTAGTAGCGGAGACGCGAACACCGGGGAGCTGTTTTTT. Protein product: CASSSGDANTGELFF.

This clone showed up just a few times. V is TRBV5-8 and J is TRBJ1-2; 7 nucleotides match TRBD1. This CDR3 is built from 14 residues. V shed 7 bases, J shed 4 bases, and the junction held 10 bases outside the gene matches. The germline V gene encodes CDR1 SGHTS and CDR2 YDEGEE. CDR3 sequence: CASGWGQLLYGYTF. Written as DNA, the CDR3 is TGTGCCAGCGGATGGGGACAGCTCCTCTATGGCTACACCTTC.

This clone was observed once. The rearrangement uses TRBV5-4 and TRBJ2-5, with 8 bases fitting TRBD1. Germline V gives CDR1 SGHNT, CDR2 YYREEE (reference sequence). J lost 1 base, V lost 4 bases, and 3 bases had no gene match. The CDR3 contains 14 residues. The CDR3 DNA sequence: TGTGCCAGCAGCCGACAGGGGTTCCAAGAGACCCAGTACTTC. It is translated as CASSRQGFQETQYF.

The table lists this clone with a few counts. The chain has TRBV9 and TRBJ2-7; the match to TRBD2 covers 10 bases. The CDR3 covers 16 residues. V lost 0 bases to trimming and J lost 2 bases; unmatched junction nucleotides: 5. CDR1 SGDLS and CDR2 YYNGEE come from the germline V gene. The CDR3 region is CASSVGVGLAAYEQYF. CDR3 nucleotide sequence: TGTGCCAGCAGCGTAGGCGTCGGACTAGCGGCCTACGAGCAGTACTTC.

The V call is TRBV5-6, the J call TRBJ1-3; D is possibly TRBD1 (6 bases). The CDR3 is 16 amino acids. Germline V gives CDR1 SGHDT, CDR2 YYEEEE. V lost 4 bases and J 0 bases, leaving 14 bases between the germline ends. CDR3 amino acids: CASSEDSSSSGNTIYF. Written as DNA, the CDR3 is TGTGCCAGCAGCGAGGACAGTTCAAGCTCTGGAAACACCATATATTTT.

Notes on this clone: In the same sample, other DNA sequences code for this CDR3. The chain recombines TRBV7-9 with TRBJ1-1; TRBD1 is a possible D gene (6 bases). Deletions cut 5 bases from V and 2 bases from J, with 24 bases between. Germline V gene sequence: CDR1 SEHNR, CDR2 FQNEAQ (reference sequence). The CDR3 is made up of 18 amino acids. CDR3 sequence: CASSPTNRGHTSNTEAFF. The CDR3 DNA is TGTGCCAGCAGCCCTACTAACCGGGGACACACCTCAAACACTGAAGCTTTCTTT.

This clone showed up just a few times. V and J are TRBV10-1 and TRBJ2-1; TRBD2 agrees at 13 bases. The ends lost 3 bases at V and 1 base at J; junction bases unmatched: 3. This CDR3 has 17 residues. Germline loops: CDR1 WNHNN, CDR2 SYGVQD (reference sequence). In nucleotides, the CDR3 is TGCGCCAGCAGTGAAACTAGCGGGAGGGCTTCCTACAATGAGCAGTTCTTC. Translation gives CASSETSGRASYNEQFF.

The rearrangement joins TRBV2 to TRBJ2-5; maybe TRBD1 (5 bases). V was trimmed by 7 bases and J by 5 bases, leaving 17 bases between them. The germline CDR1 and CDR2 sequences are SNHLY and FYNNEI. The CDR3 is made up of 14 amino acids. CDR3 protein: CASTKDISRETQYF. DNA for the CDR3: TGTGCCAGCACCAAGGACATCTCAAGGGAGACCCAGTACTTC.

The genes are TRBV7-9 and TRBJ2-1, with 9 nucleotides matching TRBD2. With V trimmed by 0 bases and J by 4 bases, 1 base remained unmatched. The germline CDR1 and CDR2 sequences are SEHNR and FQNEAQ (reference sequence). This CDR3 is built from 15 residues. In DNA form, the CDR3 reads TGTGCCAGCAGCTTAGCCAGCGGGGGGTACAATGAGCAGTTCTTC. As protein: CASSLASGGYNEQFF.

This clone was counted a few times. The chain couples TRBV29-1 to TRBJ1-1, with a tentative D call TRBD1 (5 bases). V shed 7 bases and J shed 1 base, with 10 bases lying between them. Germline values: CDR1 SQVTM, CDR2 ANQGSEA. The CDR3 is 12 amino acids. For the CDR3, the DNA is TGCAGCGCCCGCCAGGGGAACACTGAAGCTTTCTTT. This sequence encodes CSARQGNTEAFF.

This chain connects TRBV7-9 to TRBJ2-1; the match to TRBD2 covers 14 bases. The CDR3 extends over 19 amino acids. The ends lost 5 bases at V and 3 bases at J; junction bases unmatched: 12. CDR1 and CDR2 (germline): SEHNR, FQNEAQ (reference sequence). The CDR3 region has the DNA TGTGCCAGCAGCCCACCGGGGACTAGCGGGAGATCGGTCTACAATGAGCAGTTCTTC. It encodes CASSPPGTSGRSVYNEQFF.

This clone has more than one count but fewer than ten. CDR3 bases: TGTGCCAGCAGTGACGGGAGGAACACTGAAGCTTTCTTT. Its protein is CASSDGRNTEAFF. The V call is TRBV2, the J call TRBJ1-1; D gene unclear. The CDR3 spans 13 residues. The V and J ends lost 3 bases and 1 base respectively, with 6 bases between them. From germline, CDR1 is SNHLY and CDR2 FYNNEI.

This clone was found once. The rearrangement joins TRBV14 to TRBJ1-1; 11 bases match TRBD1. Germline V lookup: CDR1 SGHDN, CDR2 FVKESK. V gave up 4 bases and J gave up 1 base; unmatched junction bases: 11. CDR3 length equals 18 residues. The CDR3 DNA reads as TGTGCCAGCAGCCCCGGACAGGGGGCGAGATCGTGGAACACTGAAGCTTTCTTT. This gives the protein CASSPGQGARSWNTEAFF.

The J gene is TRBJ2-2, the V gene TRBV9, with 7 nucleotides matching TRBD1. The CDR3 totals 14 residues. Germline values: CDR1 SGDLS, CDR2 YYNGEE. V lost 1 base, J lost 7 bases, and 4 bases stayed unmatched. In DNA, the CDR3 is TGTGCCAGCAGCGTACAGGGGGATAACGGGGAGCTGTTTTTT. Its protein is CASSVQGDNGELFF.

The rearrangement uses TRBV19 and TRBJ2-2, with a possible D match to TRBD1 (6 bases). Germline-derived CDR1 and CDR2 are LNHDA and SQIVND (reference sequence). Trimming stripped 3 bases from V and 5 bases from J, with 13 bases between. The CDR3 sequence is 15 residues long. The CDR3 loop reads CASSIGGTRTGELFF. The CDR3 DNA reads as TGTGCCAGTAGTATTGGTGGGACACGGACCGGGGAGCTGTTTTTT.

This chain uses TRBV11-3 with TRBJ2-3; 10 nucleotides agree with TRBD2. CDR1 and CDR2 (germline): SGHNT, YENEEA. The CDR3 runs 16 residues. V gave up 5 bases and J gave up 5 bases; unmatched junction bases: 10. The CDR3: CASSPGIAGGGDTQYF. CDR3 in DNA: TGTGCCAGCAGCCCCGGCATAGCGGGAGGCGGAGATACGCAGTATTTT.

This clone has just a few counts. The chain links TRBV6-5 to TRBJ1-2; maybe TRBD1 (6 bases). V was trimmed by 5 bases and J by 9 bases, leaving 13 bases between them. The CDR3 runs 12 residues. Germline CDR1 is MNHEY and CDR2 is SVGAGI. This CDR3 reads CASSLKGDRYTF. In nucleotides, the CDR3 is TGTGCCAGCAGTCTTAAGGGGGATCGCTACACCTTC.

The chain links TRBV29-1 to TRBJ2-3; TRBD2 matches 7 bases. J was trimmed by 2 bases and V by 5 bases; bases with no gene match: 7. The CDR3 is made up of 14 amino acids. Germline V CDR1 and CDR2: SQVTM, ANQGSEA. The CDR3 bases are TGCAGCGTTCAGACCGGGAGGCCCACAGATACGCAGTATTTT. Translating it yields CSVQTGRPTDTQYF.

The V gene is TRBV2, the J gene TRBJ1-1; D gene ambiguous. This CDR3 is built from 13 residues. CDR1 is SNHLY and CDR2 is FYNNEI in the germline V gene. With 8 bases removed from V and 7 bases from J, the gap between germline ends came to 17 bases. The CDR3 coding sequence is TGTGCCAGCTCGGGGAGCAACCCACTTGAAGCTTTCTTT. This encodes CASSGSNPLEAFF.

This chain uses TRBV7-6 with TRBJ2-7; 9 positions agree with TRBD2. V lost 1 base and J lost 10; bases outside the gene matches: 11. The CDR3 has 15 residues. Germline CDR1 is SGHVS and CDR2 is FNYEAQ. This CDR3 reads CASSLVPGTSQAQYF. The CDR3 nucleotides read TGTGCCAGCAGCTTAGTTCCCGGGACTAGCCAGGCACAGTACTTC.

V gene TRBV29-1 combines with J gene TRBJ1-1; possibly TRBD1 for D (6 bases). The germline CDR1 and CDR2 sequences are SQVTM and ANQGSEA. V lost 6 bases to trimming and J lost 0 bases, with 8 bases between them. The CDR3 totals 12 residues. CDR3 bases: TGCAGCGTCGGACAGATGAACACTGAAGCTTTCTTT. This translates into CSVGQMNTEAFF.